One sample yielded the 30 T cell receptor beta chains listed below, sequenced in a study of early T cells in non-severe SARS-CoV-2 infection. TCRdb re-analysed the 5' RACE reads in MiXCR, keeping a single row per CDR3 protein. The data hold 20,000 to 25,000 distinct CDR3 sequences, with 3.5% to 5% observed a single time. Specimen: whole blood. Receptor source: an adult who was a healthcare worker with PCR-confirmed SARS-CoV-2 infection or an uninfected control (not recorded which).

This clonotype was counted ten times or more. The CDR3 DNA is TGTGCCAGCAGCTTAGCCGGGACTTTGGGGCCCCGGGCGGCGCAGTATTTT. Amino acids: CASSLAGTLGPRAAQYF. This sequence joins TRBV7-8 and TRBJ2-3, with a tentative D call TRBD2 (6 bases). This CDR3 has 17 residues. The germline gives CDR1 SGHVS, CDR2 FQNEAQ. Trimming removed 0 bases at V and 10 bases at J, with 23 bases between.

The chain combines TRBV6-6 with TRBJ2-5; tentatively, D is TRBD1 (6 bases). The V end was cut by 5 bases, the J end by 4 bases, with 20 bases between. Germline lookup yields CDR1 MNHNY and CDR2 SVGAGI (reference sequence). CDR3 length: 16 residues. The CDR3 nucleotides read TGTGCCAGCAGTCGCCCTCAGGGGCTAGGAGGAGAGACCCAGTACTTC. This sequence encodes CASSRPQGLGGETQYF.

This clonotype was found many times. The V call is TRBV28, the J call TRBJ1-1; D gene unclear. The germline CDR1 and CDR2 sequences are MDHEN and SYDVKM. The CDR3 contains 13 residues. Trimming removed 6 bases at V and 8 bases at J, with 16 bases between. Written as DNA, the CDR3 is TGTGCCAGCAGATACCCAGAGGTACCCGAAGCTTTCTTT. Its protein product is CASRYPEVPEAFF.

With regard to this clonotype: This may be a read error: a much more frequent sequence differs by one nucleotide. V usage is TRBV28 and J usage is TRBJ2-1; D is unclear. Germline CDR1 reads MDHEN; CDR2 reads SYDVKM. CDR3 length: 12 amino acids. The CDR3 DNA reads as TGTGCCAGCAGTTTCCCCCCGAATGAGCACTTCTTC. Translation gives CASSFPPNEHFF.

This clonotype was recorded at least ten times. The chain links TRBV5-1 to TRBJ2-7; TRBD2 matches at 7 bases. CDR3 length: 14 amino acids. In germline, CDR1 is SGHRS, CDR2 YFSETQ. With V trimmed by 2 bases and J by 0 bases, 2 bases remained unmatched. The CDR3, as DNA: TGCGCCAGCAGCTTCAGCGGGGACTCCTACGAGCAGTACTTC. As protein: CASSFSGDSYEQYF. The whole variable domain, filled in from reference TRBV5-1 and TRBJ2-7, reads KAGVTQTPRYLIKTRGQQVTLSCSPISGHRSVSWYQQTPGQGLQFLFEYFSETQRNKGNFPGRFSGRQFSNSRSEMNVSTLELGDSALYLCASSFSGDSYEQYFGPGTRLTVT.

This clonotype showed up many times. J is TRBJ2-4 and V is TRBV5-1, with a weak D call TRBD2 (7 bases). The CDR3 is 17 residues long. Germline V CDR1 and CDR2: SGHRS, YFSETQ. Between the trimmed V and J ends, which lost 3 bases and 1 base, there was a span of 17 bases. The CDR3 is CASSSGGLALAKNIQYF. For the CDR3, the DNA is TGCGCCAGCAGCTCCGGGGGGCTAGCGCTGGCCAAAAACATTCAGTACTTC.

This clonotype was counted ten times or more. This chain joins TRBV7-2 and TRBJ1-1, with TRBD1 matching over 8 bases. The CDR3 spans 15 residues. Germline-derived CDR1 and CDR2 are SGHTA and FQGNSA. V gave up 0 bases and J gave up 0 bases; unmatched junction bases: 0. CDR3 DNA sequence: TGTGCCAGCAGCTTAGCGACAGGGGTGAACACTGAAGCTTTCTTT. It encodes CASSLATGVNTEAFF.

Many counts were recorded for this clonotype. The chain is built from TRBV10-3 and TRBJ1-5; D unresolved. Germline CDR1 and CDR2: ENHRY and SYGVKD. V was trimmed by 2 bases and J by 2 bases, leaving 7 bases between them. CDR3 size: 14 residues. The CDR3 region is CAISEGRGNQPQHF. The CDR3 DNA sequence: TGTGCCATCAGTGAGGGGCGAGGCAATCAGCCCCAGCATTTT.

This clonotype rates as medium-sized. The CDR3 loop reads CASSLDLSTGELFF. In DNA form, the CDR3 reads TGTGCCAGCAGCTTGGATTTGAGCACCGGGGAGCTGTTTTTT. The V call is TRBV5-6, the J call TRBJ2-2; D is undetermined. Germline assignment: CDR1 SGHDT and CDR2 YYEEEE. The CDR3 has 14 amino acids. Trimming removed 0 bases at V and 4 bases at J, with 7 bases between.

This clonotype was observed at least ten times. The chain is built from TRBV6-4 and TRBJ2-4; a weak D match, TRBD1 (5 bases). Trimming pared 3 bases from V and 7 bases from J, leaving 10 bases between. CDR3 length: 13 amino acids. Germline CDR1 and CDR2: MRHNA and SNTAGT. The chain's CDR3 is CASSEGAGNIQYF. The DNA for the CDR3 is TGTGCCAGCAGTGAAGGGGCTGGGAACATTCAGTACTTC.

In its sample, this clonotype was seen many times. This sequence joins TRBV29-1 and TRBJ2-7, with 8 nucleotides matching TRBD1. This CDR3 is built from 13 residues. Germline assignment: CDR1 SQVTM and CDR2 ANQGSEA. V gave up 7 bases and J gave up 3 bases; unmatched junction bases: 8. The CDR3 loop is CSAFSGGSYEQYF. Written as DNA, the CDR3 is TGCAGCGCCTTCTCAGGGGGCAGCTACGAGCAGTACTTC.

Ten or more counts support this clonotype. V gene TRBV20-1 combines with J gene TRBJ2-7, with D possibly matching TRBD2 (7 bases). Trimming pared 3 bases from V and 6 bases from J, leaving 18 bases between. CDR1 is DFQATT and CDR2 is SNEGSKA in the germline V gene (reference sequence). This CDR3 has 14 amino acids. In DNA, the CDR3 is TGCAGTGCTAGGGGTGGCGGGGGCCTTCTCGAGCAGTACTTC. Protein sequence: CSARGGGGLLEQYF.

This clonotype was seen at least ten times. CDR3 DNA: TGTGCCAGCAGTTTATTCGTCCAGCGGGGGGGTCGCGAGCAGTTCTTC. Amino acid sequence: CASSLFVQRGGREQFF. V gene TRBV28 combines with J gene TRBJ2-1; 10 bases line up with TRBD2. The CDR3 is 16 residues long. V lost 1 base and J lost 10; bases outside the gene matches: 10. The V gene's germline CDR1 is MDHEN and CDR2 SYDVKM. The variable domain in full, completed from reference TRBV28 and TRBJ2-1, reads DVKVTQSSRYLVKRTGEKVFLECVQDMDHENMFWYRQDPGLGLRLIYFSYDVKMKEKGDIPEGYSVSREKKERFSLILESASTNQTSMYLCASSLFVQRGGREQFFGPGTRLTVL.

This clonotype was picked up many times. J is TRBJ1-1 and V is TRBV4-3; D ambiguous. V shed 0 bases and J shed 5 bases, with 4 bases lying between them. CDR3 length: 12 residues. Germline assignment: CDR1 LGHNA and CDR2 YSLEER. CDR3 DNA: TGCGCCAGCAGCCAAGATGGAACTGAAGCTTTCTTT. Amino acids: CASSQDGTEAFF.

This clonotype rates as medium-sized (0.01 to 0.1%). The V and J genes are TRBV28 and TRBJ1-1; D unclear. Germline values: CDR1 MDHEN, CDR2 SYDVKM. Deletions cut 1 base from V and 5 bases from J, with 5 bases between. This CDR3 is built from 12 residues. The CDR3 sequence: CASSLSRTEAFF. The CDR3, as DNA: TGTGCCAGCAGTTTATCTAGAACTGAAGCTTTCTTT.

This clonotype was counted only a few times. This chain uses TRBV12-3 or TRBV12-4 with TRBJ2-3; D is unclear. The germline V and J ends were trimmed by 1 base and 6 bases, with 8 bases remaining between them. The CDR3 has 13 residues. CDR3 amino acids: CASSLERSDTQYF. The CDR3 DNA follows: TGTGCCAGCAGTTTAGAACGATCGGATACGCAGTATTTT.

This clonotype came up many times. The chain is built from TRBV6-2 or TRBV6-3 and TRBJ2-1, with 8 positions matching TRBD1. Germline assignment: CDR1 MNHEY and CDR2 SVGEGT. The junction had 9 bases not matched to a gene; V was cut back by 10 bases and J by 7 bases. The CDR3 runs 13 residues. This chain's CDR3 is CAIRTGSRNEQFF. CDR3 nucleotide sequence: TGTGCCATCCGGACAGGGAGCAGGAATGAGCAGTTCTTC.

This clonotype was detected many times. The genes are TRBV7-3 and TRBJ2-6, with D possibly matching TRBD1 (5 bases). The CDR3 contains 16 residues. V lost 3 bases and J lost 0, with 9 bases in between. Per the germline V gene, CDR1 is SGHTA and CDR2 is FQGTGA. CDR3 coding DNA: TGTGCCAGCAGCTTGGGGCGGCCCTCTGGGGCCAACGTCCTGACTTTC. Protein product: CASSLGRPSGANVLTF.

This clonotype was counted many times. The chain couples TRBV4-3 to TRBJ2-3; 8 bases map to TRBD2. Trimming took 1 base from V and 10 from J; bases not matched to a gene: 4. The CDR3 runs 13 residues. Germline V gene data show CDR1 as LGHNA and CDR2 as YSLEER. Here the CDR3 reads CASSQGLAGAQYF. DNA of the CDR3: TGCGCCAGCAGCCAAGGGCTAGCGGGTGCGCAGTATTTT.

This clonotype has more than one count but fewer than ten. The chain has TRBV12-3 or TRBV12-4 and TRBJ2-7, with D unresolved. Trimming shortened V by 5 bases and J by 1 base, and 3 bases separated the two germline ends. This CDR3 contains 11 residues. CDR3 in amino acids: CASSGSYEQYF. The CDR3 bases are TGTGCCAGCAGTGGGTCCTACGAGCAGTACTTC.

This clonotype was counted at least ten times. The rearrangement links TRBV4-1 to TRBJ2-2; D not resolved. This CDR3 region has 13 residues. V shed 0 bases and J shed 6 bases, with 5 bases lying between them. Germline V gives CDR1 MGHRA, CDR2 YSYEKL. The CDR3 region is CASSQDNPGELFF. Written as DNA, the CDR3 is TGCGCCAGCAGCCAAGATAACCCCGGGGAGCTGTTTTTT.

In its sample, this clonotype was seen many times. The CDR3 coding sequence is TGTGCCAGCAGCTTAAAGGCAGGGGGCGAAACCGGTTATGGCTACACCTTC. It codes for CASSLKAGGETGYGYTF. V and J are TRBV7-9 and TRBJ1-2, with 8 bases matching TRBD1. V gave up 2 bases and J gave up 5 bases; unmatched junction bases: 13. The V gene's germline CDR1 is SEHNR and CDR2 FQNEAQ (reference sequence). This CDR3 is built from 17 residues.

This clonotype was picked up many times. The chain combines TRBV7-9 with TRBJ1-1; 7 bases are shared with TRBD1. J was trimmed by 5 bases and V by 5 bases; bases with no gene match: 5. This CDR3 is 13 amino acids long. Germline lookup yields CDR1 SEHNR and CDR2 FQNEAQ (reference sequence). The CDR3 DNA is TGTGCCAGCAGCCTAATCAGGGGGACTGAAGCTTTCTTT. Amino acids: CASSLIRGTEAFF. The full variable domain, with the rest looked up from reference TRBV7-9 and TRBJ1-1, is DTGVSQNPRHKITKRGQNVTFRCDPISEHNRLYWYRQTLGQGPEFLTYFQNEAQLEKSRLLSDRFSAERPKGSFSTLEIQRTEQGDSAMYLCASSLIRGTEAFFGQGTRLTVV.

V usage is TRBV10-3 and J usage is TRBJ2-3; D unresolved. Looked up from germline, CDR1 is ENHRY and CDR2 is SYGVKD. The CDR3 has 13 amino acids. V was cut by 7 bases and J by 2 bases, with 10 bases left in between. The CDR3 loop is CAITASFTDTQYF. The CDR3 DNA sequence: TGTGCCATCACAGCCAGCTTCACAGATACGCAGTATTTT.

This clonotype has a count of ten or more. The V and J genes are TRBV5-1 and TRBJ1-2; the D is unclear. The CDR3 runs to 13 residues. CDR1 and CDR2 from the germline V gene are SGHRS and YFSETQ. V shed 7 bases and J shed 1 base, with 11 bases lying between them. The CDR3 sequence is CASSLGSNYGYTF. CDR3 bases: TGCGCCAGCTCCCTGGGGAGTAACTATGGCTACACCTTC.

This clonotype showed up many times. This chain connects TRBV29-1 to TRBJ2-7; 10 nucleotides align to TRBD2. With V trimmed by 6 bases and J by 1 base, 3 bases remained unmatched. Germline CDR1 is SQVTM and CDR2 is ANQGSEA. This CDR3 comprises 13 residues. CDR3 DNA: TGCAGCGTGGGGACTAGCGCTTCCTACGAGCAGTACTTC. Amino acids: CSVGTSASYEQYF.

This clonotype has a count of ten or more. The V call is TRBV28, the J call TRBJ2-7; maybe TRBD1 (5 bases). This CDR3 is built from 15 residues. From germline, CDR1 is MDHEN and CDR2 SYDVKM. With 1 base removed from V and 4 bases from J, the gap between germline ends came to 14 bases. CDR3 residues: CASSLFPGISYEQYF. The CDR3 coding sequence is TGTGCCAGCAGTTTATTCCCAGGGATAAGTTACGAGCAGTACTTC.

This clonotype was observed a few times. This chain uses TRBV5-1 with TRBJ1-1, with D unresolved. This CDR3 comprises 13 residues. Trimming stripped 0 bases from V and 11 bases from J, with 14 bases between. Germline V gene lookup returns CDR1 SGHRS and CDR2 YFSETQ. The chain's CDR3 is CASSLAGRSAAFF. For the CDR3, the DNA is TGCGCCAGCAGCTTGGCGGGGAGGAGTGCGGCTTTCTTT.

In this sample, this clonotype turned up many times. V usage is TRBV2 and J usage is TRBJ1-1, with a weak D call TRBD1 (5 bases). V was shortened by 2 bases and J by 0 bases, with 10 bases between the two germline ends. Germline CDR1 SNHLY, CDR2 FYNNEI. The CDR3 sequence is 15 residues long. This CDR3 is CASSETAGLNTEAFF. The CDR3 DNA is TGTGCCAGCAGTGAAACGGCAGGGCTGAACACTGAAGCTTTCTTT.

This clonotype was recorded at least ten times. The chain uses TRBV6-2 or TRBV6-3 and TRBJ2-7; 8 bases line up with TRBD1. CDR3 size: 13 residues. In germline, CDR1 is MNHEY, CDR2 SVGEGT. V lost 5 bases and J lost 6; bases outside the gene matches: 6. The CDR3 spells CASSRQGASEQYF. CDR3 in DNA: TGTGCCAGCAGTCGGCAGGGGGCTAGCGAGCAGTACTTC.